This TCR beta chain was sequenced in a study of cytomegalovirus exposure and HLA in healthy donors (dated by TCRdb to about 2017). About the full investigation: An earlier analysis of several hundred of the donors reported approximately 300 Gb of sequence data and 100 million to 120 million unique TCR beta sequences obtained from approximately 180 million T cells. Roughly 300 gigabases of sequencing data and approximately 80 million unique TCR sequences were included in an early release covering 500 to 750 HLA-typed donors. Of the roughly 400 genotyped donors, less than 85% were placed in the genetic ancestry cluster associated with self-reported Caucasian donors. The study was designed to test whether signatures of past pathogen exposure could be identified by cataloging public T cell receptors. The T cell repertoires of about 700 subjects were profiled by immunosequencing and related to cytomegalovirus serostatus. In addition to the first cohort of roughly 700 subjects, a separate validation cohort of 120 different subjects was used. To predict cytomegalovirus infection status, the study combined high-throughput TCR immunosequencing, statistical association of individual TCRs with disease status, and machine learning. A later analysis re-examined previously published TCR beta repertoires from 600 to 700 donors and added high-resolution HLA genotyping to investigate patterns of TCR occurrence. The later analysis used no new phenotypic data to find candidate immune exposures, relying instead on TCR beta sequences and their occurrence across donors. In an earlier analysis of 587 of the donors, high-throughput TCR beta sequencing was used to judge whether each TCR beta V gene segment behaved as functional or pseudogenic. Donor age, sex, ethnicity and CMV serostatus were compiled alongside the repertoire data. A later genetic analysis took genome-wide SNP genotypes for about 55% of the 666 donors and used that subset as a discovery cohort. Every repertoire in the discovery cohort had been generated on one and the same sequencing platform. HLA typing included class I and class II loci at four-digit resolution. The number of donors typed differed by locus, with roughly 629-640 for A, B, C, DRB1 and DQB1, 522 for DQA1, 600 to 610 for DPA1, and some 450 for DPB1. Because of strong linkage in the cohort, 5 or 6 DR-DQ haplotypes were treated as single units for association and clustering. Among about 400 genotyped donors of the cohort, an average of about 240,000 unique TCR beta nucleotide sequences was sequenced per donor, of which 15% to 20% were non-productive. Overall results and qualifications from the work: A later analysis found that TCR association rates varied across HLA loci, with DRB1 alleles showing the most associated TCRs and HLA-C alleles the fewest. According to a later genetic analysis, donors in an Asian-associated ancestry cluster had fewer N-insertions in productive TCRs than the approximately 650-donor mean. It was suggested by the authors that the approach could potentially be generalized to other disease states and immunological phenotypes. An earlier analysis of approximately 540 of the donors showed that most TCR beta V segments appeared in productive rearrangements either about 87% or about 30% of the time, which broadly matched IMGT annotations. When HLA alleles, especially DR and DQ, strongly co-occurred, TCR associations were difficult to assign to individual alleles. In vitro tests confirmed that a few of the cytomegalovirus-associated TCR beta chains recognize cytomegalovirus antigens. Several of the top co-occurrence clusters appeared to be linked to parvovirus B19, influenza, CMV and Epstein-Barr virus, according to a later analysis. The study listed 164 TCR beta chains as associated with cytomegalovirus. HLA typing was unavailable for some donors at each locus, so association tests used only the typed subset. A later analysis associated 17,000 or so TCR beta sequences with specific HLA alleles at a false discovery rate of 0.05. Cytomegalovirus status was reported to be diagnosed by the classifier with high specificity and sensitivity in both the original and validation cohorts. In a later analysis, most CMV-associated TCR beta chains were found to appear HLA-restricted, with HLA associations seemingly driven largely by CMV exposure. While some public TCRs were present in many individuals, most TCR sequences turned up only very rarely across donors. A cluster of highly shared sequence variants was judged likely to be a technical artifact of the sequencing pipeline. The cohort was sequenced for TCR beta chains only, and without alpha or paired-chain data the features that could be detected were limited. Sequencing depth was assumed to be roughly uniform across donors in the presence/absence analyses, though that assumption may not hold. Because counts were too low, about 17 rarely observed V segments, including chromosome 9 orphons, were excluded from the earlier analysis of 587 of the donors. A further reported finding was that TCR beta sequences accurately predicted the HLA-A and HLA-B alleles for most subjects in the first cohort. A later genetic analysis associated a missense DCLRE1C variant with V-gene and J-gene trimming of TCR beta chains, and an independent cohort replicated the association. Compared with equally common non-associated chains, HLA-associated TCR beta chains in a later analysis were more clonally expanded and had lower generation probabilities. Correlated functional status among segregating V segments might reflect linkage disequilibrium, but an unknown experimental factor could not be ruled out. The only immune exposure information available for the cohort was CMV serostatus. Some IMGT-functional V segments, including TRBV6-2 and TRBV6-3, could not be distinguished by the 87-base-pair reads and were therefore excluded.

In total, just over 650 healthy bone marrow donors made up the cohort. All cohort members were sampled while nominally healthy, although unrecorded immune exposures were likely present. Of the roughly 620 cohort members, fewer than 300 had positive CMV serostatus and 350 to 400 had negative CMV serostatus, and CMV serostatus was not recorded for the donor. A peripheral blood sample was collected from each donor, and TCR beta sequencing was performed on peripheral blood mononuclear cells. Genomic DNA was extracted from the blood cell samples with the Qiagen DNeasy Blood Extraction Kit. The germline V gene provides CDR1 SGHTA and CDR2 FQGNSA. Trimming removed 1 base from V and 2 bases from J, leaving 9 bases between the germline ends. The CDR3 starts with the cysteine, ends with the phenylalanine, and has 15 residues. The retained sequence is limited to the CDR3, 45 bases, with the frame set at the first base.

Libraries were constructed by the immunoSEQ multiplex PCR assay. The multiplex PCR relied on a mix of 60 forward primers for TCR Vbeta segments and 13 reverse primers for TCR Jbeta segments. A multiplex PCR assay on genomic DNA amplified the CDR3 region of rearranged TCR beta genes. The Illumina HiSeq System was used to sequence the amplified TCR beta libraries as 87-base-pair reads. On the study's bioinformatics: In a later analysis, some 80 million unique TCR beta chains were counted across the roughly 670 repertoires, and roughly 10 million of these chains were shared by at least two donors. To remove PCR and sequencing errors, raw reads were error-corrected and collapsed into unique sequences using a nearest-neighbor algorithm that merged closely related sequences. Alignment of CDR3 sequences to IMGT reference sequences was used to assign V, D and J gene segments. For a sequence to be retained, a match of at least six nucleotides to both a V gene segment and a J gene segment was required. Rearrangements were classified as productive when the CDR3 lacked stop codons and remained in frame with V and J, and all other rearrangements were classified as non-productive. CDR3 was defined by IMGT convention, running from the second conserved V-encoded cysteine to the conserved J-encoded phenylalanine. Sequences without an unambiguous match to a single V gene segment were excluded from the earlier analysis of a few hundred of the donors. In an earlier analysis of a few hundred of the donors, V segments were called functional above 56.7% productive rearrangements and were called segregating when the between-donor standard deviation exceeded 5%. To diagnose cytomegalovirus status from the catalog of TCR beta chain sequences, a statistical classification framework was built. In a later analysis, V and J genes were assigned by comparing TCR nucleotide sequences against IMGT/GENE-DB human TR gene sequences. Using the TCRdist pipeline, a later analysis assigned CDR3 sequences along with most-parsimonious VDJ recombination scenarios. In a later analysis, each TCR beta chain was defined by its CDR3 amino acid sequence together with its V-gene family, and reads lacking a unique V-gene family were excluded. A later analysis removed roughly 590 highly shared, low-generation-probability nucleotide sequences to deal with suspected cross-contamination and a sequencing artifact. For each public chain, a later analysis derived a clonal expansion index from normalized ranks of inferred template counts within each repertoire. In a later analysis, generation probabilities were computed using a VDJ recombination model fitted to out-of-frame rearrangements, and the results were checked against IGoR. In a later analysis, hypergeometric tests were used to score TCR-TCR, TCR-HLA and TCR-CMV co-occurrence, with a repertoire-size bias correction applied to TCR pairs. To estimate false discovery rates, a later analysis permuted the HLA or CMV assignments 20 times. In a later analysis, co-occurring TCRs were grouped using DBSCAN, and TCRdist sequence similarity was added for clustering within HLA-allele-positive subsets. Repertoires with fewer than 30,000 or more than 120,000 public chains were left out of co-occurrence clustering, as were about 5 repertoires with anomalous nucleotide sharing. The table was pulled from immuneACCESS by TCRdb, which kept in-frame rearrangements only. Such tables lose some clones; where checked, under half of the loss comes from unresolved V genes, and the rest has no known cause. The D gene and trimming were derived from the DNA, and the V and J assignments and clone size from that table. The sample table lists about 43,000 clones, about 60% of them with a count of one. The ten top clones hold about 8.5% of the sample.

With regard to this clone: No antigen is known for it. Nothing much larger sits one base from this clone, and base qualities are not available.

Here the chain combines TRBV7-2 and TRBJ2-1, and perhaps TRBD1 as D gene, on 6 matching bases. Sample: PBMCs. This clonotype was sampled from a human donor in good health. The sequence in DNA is TGTGCCAGCAGCTTAGACAGGGTCCCCTACAATGAGCAGTTCTTC. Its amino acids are CASSLDRVPYNEQFF.